The 10 T cell receptor beta chains presented below share a single source sample, sequenced in a study of blood T cell repertoires in COVID-19. Here immunoSEQ multiplex PCR was the method, and the copy in TCRdb shows in-frame clones only, minus some. The table lists about 130,000 clones, around 75% of them singletons, with approximately 5.2% in the top ten. The sequencing sample was made of peripheral blood. These receptors originate from a woman aged 65 to 85 with COVID-19, enrolled during active disease.

The rearrangement joins TRBV5-1 to TRBJ2-3; D may be TRBD2 (5 bases). The CDR3 loop spans 16 amino acids. CDR1 is SGHRS and CDR2 is YFSETQ in the germline V gene. Trimming removed 0 bases at V and 2 bases at J, with 13 bases between. The CDR3 loop reads CASSLESSPSTDTQYF. For the CDR3, the DNA is TGCGCCAGCAGCTTGGAGTCTAGCCCCTCCACAGATACGCAGTATTTT.

The chain links TRBV10-3 to TRBJ1-5; D possibly corresponds to TRBD1 (6 bases). CDR3 length: 13 amino acids. In germline, CDR1 is ENHRY, CDR2 SYGVKD. V dropped 10 bases and J dropped 0 bases, with 10 bases sitting between them. DNA for the CDR3: TGTGCCACCCGGACAGATAGCAATCAGCCCCAGCATTTT. This codes for CATRTDSNQPQHF.

This chain uses TRBV6-4 with TRBJ1-5; possible D gene TRBD1, 5 bases. The CDR3 is 16 amino acids. The V and J ends lost 4 bases and 0 bases respectively, with 13 bases between them. Germline CDR1 reads MRHNA; CDR2 reads SNTAGT. CDR3 nucleotides: TGTGCCAGCAGTGGCAGGGCCCCATATAGCAATCAGCCCCAGCATTTT. The encoded protein is CASSGRAPYSNQPQHF.

This sequence joins TRBV5-4 and TRBJ2-7; 9 bases map to TRBD1. Trimming cost V 4 bases and J 2 bases; bases outside gene matches: 7. Germline V gives CDR1 SGHNT, CDR2 YYREEE (reference sequence). CDR3 length: 15 residues. The CDR3 nucleotides are TGTGCCAGCAGCCCTCCGGGACAGGGTCCCTACGAGCAGTACTTC. Translating gives CASSPPGQGPYEQYF.

J is TRBJ1-4 and V is TRBV7-9, with D tentatively TRBD1 (5 bases). The CDR3 extends over 14 amino acids. Germline values: CDR1 SEHNR, CDR2 FQNEAQ (reference sequence). The germline V and J ends were trimmed by 1 base and 4 bases, with 7 bases remaining between them. Here the CDR3 DNA reads TGTGCCAGCAGCTTAGGACAGTATAATGAAAAACTGTTTTTT. Translation: CASSLGQYNEKLFF.

The rearrangement uses TRBV3-1 (or the pseudogene TRBV3-2) and TRBJ2-5, with D perhaps matching TRBD2 (6 bases). The CDR3 has 15 residues. Germline-derived CDR1 and CDR2 are LGHDT and YNNKEL (reference sequence). V was pared by 0 bases and J by 4 bases, with 12 bases between. The CDR3 DNA follows: TGTGCCAGCAGCCAAGATGGTGGGGGGAGAGAGACCCAGTACTTC. It codes for CASSQDGGGRETQYF.

The rearrangement links TRBV7-8 to TRBJ2-3; 8 bases fit TRBD1. Per the germline V gene, CDR1 is SGHVS and CDR2 is FQNEAQ. The CDR3 is 14 residues long. The trim removed 5 bases at V and 9 bases at J, leaving 10 bases unmatched. The DNA for the CDR3 is TGTGCCAGCAGCCCGTGGGGACAGGACGCCACGCAGTATTTT. Residues: CASSPWGQDATQYF.

This CDR3 is CASRSPENEQFF. CDR3 nucleotide sequence: TGTGCCAGCAGGTCCCCGGAGAATGAGCAGTTCTTC. The chain carries TRBV7-3 and TRBJ2-1; D gene ambiguous. The CDR3 loop spans 12 amino acids. Trimming took off 6 bases at V and 7 bases at J, with 10 bases between the two ends. Germline V gene lookup returns CDR1 SGHTA and CDR2 FQGTGA.

CDR3 sequence: CASSLDRTTTYEQYF. DNA for the CDR3: TGTGCCAGCAGCTTAGATCGTACAACAACCTACGAGCAGTACTTC. The V and J genes are TRBV11-2 and TRBJ2-7, with D hard to call. Germline V gives CDR1 SGHAT, CDR2 FQNNGV. The CDR3 spans 15 residues. Trimming stripped 0 bases from V and 2 bases from J, with 11 bases between. Based on the CDR3 plus reference TRBV11-2 and TRBJ2-7, the full variable domain is EAGVAQSPRYKIIEKRQSVAFWCNPISGHATLYWYQQILGQGPKLLIQFQNNGVVDDSQLPKDRFSAERLKGVDSTLKIQPAKLEDSAVYLCASSLDRTTTYEQYFGPGTRLTVT.

This chain uses TRBV7-2 with TRBJ1-1; D gene uncertain. V lost 1 base and J 6 bases, leaving 12 bases between the germline ends. Germline CDR1 reads SGHTA; CDR2 reads FQGNSA. The CDR3 totals 14 residues. CDR3 protein: CASSLGVRQAEAFF. Written as DNA, the CDR3 is TGTGCCAGCAGCTTAGGGGTCAGGCAGGCTGAAGCTTTCTTT. Full variable domain (missing parts from reference TRBV7-2 and TRBJ1-1): GAGVSQSPSNKVTEKGKDVELRCDPISGHTALYWYRQSLGQGLEFLIYFQGNSAPDKSGLPSDRFSAERTGGSVSTLTIQRTQQEDSAVYLCASSLGVRQAEAFFGQGTRLTVV.